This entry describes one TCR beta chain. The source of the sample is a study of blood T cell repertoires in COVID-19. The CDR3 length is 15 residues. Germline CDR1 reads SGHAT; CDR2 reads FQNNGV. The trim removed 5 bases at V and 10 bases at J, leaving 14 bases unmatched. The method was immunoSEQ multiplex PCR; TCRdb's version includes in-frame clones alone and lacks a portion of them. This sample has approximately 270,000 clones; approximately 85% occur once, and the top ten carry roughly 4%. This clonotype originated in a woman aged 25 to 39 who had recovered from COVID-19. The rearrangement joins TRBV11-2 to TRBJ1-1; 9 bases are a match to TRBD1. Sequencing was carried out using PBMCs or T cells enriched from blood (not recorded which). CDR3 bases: TGTGCCAGCAGCCGACTTACAGGGGGCCTGGGGGGAGCTTTCTTT. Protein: CASSRLTGGLGGAFF.